Detailed here is one TCR beta chain. The data derive from a study of blood T cell repertoires in COVID-19. Study information: T cells, B-cell-depleted T cells, or PBMCs provided the cDNA or gDNA that served as material.

Germline-derived CDR1 and CDR2 are KGHSH and LQKENI. This CDR3 has 14 residues. V was trimmed by 3 bases and J by 6 bases, leaving 11 bases between them. The table came from immunoSEQ multiplex PCR; TCRdb's copy has only in-frame clones and leaves some out. The sample has 200,000 to 250,000 clones; approximately 78% are singletons. The sequencing input was peripheral blood. V is TRBV18 and J is TRBJ2-2; D perhaps matches TRBD1 (5 bases). The receptor's source is a woman of 80 years or more with COVID-19, enrolled during active disease. This CDR3 reads CASSPDSRAGELFF. The CDR3 DNA sequence: TGTGCCAGCTCACCGGATAGCAGGGCCGGGGAGCTGTTTTTT. The full variable domain, rest sourced from reference TRBV18 and TRBJ2-2, is NAGVMQNPRHLVRRRGQEARLRCSPMKGHSHVYWYRQLPEEGLKFMVYLQKENIIDESGMPKERFSAEFPKEGPSILRIQQVVRGDSAAYFCASSPDSRAGELFFGEGSRLTVL.